This passage covers 13 T cell receptor beta chains from one sample sequenced in a study of shared clonotypes between healthy human individuals. TCRdb's copy holds only in-frame clones and misses some; the assay was immunoSEQ multiplex PCR. In the table there are about 2.4 million clones, roughly 93% of which are singletons. The sequencing input was naive CD4+ T cells from PBMCs. Subset noted: CD45RA+ positively selected. The origin of the receptors is a young man in good health. Some clones in this sample may be carry-over from other donors' samples.

CDR3 loop: CASSLTTYTGELFF. As DNA, the CDR3 is TGTGCCAGCAGCTTGACTACTTACACCGGGGAGCTGTTTTTT. The chain carries TRBV6-5 and TRBJ2-2, with D tentatively TRBD2 (5 bases). The CDR3 sequence is 14 residues long. V lost 6 bases and J 3 bases, leaving 11 bases between the germline ends. The V gene's germline CDR1 is MNHEY and CDR2 SVGAGI.

This chain uses TRBV27 with TRBJ1-2; D possibly corresponds to TRBD1 (5 bases). Germline V lookup: CDR1 MNHEY, CDR2 SMNVEV (reference sequence). The V end lost 10 bases, the J end lost 2 bases, and 11 bases lay between the germline ends. The CDR3 has 12 residues. In nucleotides, the CDR3 is TGTGCCATCGCGGACAAAAACTATGGCTACACCTTC. Protein: CAIADKNYGYTF.

The chain recombines TRBV5-1 with TRBJ2-2; TRBD1 or TRBD2 may be the D gene (5 bases each). With 0 bases removed from V and 6 bases from J, the gap between germline ends came to 12 bases. There are 15 residues in the CDR3. Germline assignment: CDR1 SGHRS and CDR2 YFSETQ. CDR3 amino acids: CASSLAGLGPGELFF. CDR3 in DNA: TGCGCCAGCAGCTTGGCAGGGCTGGGACCCGGGGAGCTGTTTTTT.

This clone has just a few counts. J is TRBJ2-2 and V is TRBV5-1; D is undetermined. This CDR3 is built from 14 residues. The V and J ends lost 0 bases and 2 bases respectively, with 5 bases between them. The germline V gene encodes CDR1 SGHRS and CDR2 YFSETQ. The CDR3 protein is CASSLEPNTGELFF. The CDR3 nucleotides are TGCGCCAGCAGCTTGGAGCCCAACACCGGGGAGCTGTTTTTT.

A remark on this clone: Other DNA sequences in the same sample also yield this CDR3. The rearrangement joins TRBV5-1 to TRBJ1-1, with D hard to call. The V gene's germline CDR1 is SGHRS and CDR2 YFSETQ. This CDR3 comprises 14 residues. Trimming stripped 0 bases from V and 0 bases from J, with 6 bases between. CDR3 in DNA: TGCGCCAGCAGCTTGGACGGGATGAACACTGAAGCTTTCTTT. Residues: CASSLDGMNTEAFF.

The genes are TRBV5-1 and TRBJ1-2; D ambiguous. The V gene lost 1 base and the J gene lost 4 bases, with 14 bases spanning the gap. There are 15 residues in the CDR3. CDR1 is SGHRS and CDR2 is YFSETQ in the germline V gene. This CDR3 reads CASSLSLATSYGYTF. The CDR3 DNA follows: TGCGCCAGCAGCTTGTCGCTAGCAACCTCCTATGGCTACACCTTC.

The chain joins TRBV30 to TRBJ2-7, with a tentative D call TRBD2 (6 bases). The length of the CDR3 is 13 residues. CDR1 is GTSNPN and CDR2 is SVGIG in the germline V gene (reference sequence). Trimming removed 0 bases from V and 6 bases from J, with 12 bases in between. The CDR3 DNA follows: TGTGCCTGGAGTGTCCGGATGGGAGGCGAGCAGTACTTC. Translating gives CAWSVRMGGEQYF.

The chain recombines TRBV7-9 with TRBJ1-2; 8 bases fit TRBD1. Germline-derived CDR1 and CDR2 are SEHNR and FQNEAQ (reference sequence). The CDR3 runs to 14 residues. The ends lost 4 bases at V and 4 bases at J; junction bases unmatched: 5. The CDR3 loop reads CASSSPDRVYGYTF. In DNA form, the CDR3 reads TGTGCCAGCAGCTCTCCGGACAGGGTCTATGGCTACACCTTC.

The chain has TRBV5-6 and TRBJ2-3; 7 nucleotides match TRBD2. The junction had 5 bases not matched to a gene; V was cut back by 5 bases and J by 5 bases. CDR3 length: 13 amino acids. Germline V gene data show CDR1 as SGHDT and CDR2 as YYEEEE. The CDR3 DNA follows: TGTGCCAGCAGGGCCGCGGGAGTAGATACGCAGTATTTT. Protein: CASRAAGVDTQYF.

This clone was recorded once. This sequence joins TRBV28 and TRBJ2-3, with a weak D call TRBD1 (7 bases). The V end was cut by 9 bases, the J end by 1 base, with 20 bases between. This CDR3 contains 16 residues. Germline V gene sequence: CDR1 MDHEN, CDR2 SYDVKM. CDR3 amino acids: CASEGRGGGGTDTQYF. CDR3 in DNA: TGTGCCAGTGAAGGAAGAGGGGGCGGGGGCACAGATACGCAGTATTTT. Complete variable domain (other parts from reference TRBV28 and TRBJ2-3): DVKVTQSSRYLVKRTGEKVFLECVQDMDHENMFWYRQDPGLGLRLIYFSYDVKMKEKGDIPEGYSVSREKKERFSLILESASTNQTSMYLCASEGRGGGGTDTQYFGPGTRLTVL.

V is TRBV7-9 and J is TRBJ1-2; the D gene is possibly TRBD1 (6 bases). Germline V CDR1 and CDR2: SEHNR, FQNEAQ (reference sequence). The V and J ends lost 1 base and 2 bases respectively, with 17 bases between them. CDR3 length: 17 residues. The CDR3 loop reads CASSLGAGDLRNYGYTF. The CDR3 DNA is TGTGCCAGCAGCTTAGGGGCAGGGGATTTAAGGAACTATGGCTACACCTTC.

The chain uses TRBV10-3 and TRBJ2-1; TRBD2 aligns across 8 bases. Germline V gene lookup returns CDR1 ENHRY and CDR2 SYGVKD. This CDR3 has 13 amino acids. V lost 10 bases and J lost 7; bases outside the gene matches: 9. Here the CDR3 DNA reads TGTGCCACCCAAGCGGGAGATAAAAATGAGCAGTTCTTC. Protein product: CATQAGDKNEQFF.

The chain carries TRBV6-5 and TRBJ2-7, with D uncertain. The CDR3 contains 15 residues. Trimming shortened V by 6 bases and J by 1 base, and 16 bases separated the two germline ends. The germline V gene encodes CDR1 MNHEY and CDR2 SVGAGI. The CDR3 DNA sequence: TGTGCCAGCAGCCCTACCCGTGGGGATTCCTACGAGCAGTACTTC. This codes for CASSPTRGDSYEQYF.